These 11 T cell receptor beta chains were sequenced from one sample in a study of graft-versus-host responses after intestinal transplantation. The protocol was immunoSEQ multiplex PCR, while the TCRdb copy is restricted to in-frame clones and leaves out a portion. The sample carries about 120,000 clones, about nine tenths recorded once. Antigens of these TCRs are unknown. The source material was unstimulated CD4+ T cells sorted from spleen or lymph node cells, sampled before intestinal transplant. These receptors were taken from a human donor who received an intestinal transplant.

This rearrangement joins TRBV6-1 to TRBJ1-5; D is unresolved. The V end was cut by 4 bases, the J end by 5 bases, with 18 bases between. The CDR3 sequence is 16 residues long. Germline CDR1 MNHNS, CDR2 SASEGT. Here the CDR3 DNA reads TGTGCCAGCAGTGGATTGGTGGGAGGGCCCCATCAGCCCCAGCATTTT. Amino acid sequence: CASSGLVGGPHQPQHF.

The chain couples TRBV7-2 to TRBJ1-1; unclear D gene. The ends were cut back, 5 bases at V and 12 bases at J, with 16 bases in the middle. Germline CDR1 and CDR2: SGHTA and FQGNSA. The CDR3 loop spans 12 amino acids. The chain's CDR3 is CASSPGGGRPFF. The CDR3 DNA sequence: TGTGCCAGCAGCCCCGGTGGCGGTAGGCCTTTCTTT.

V is TRBV5-5 and J is TRBJ1-5, with D possibly being TRBD1 (5 bases). CDR3 length: 14 residues. Germline V gene data show CDR1 as SGHKS and CDR2 as YYEKEE (reference sequence). The ends were cut back, 1 base at V and 6 bases at J, with 11 bases in the middle. The CDR3 loop reads CASSLPGFGQPQHF. Written as DNA, the CDR3 is TGTGCCAGCAGCTTGCCAGGGTTCGGTCAGCCCCAGCATTTT.

The chain uses TRBV19 and TRBJ1-5; 8 nucleotides agree with TRBD1. CDR3 size: 16 residues. Germline V lookup: CDR1 LNHDA, CDR2 SQIVND (reference sequence). The V segment lost 3 bases and the J segment 7 bases; nucleotides outside the gene matches: 11. CDR3 bases: TGTGCCAGTAGTATTGAGGGCAGGGGGCTACGGCAGCCCCAGCATTTT. It translates to CASSIEGRGLRQPQHF.

V and J are TRBV7-2 and TRBJ2-3, with D possibly matching TRBD1 (5 bases). The V gene's germline CDR1 is SGHTA and CDR2 FQGNSA. CDR3 length: 13 amino acids. V lost 3 bases, J lost 5 bases, and 9 bases lay in between. The CDR3 loop reads CASSLSRGDTQYF. The CDR3, as DNA: TGTGCCAGCAGCTTGAGTAGGGGAGATACGCAGTATTTT.

The chain is built from TRBV10-3 and TRBJ2-4, with D uncertain. The CDR3 runs 12 residues. In germline, CDR1 is ENHRY, CDR2 SYGVKD. Between the trimmed V and J ends, which lost 3 bases and 11 bases, there was a span of 11 bases. CDR3 region: CAISDRNSLQYF. The CDR3 DNA reads TGTGCCATCAGTGACCGAAATAGCCTTCAGTACTTC.

CDR3 sequence: CASSQGLDRGTNEKLFF. CDR3 in DNA: TGCGCCAGCAGCCAAGGCCTGGACAGGGGTACTAATGAAAAACTGTTTTTT. The chain carries TRBV4-1 and TRBJ1-4; TRBD1 matches at 9 bases. V lost 1 base and J lost 2; bases outside the gene matches: 5. This CDR3 comprises 17 residues. Germline CDR1 is MGHRA and CDR2 is YSYEKL.

The chain combines TRBV28 with TRBJ2-7, with D perhaps TRBD2 (5 bases). The CDR3 sequence is 14 residues long. The germline CDR1 and CDR2 sequences are MDHEN and SYDVKM. The germline V and J ends were trimmed by 0 bases and 6 bases, with 12 bases remaining between them. The CDR3 DNA reads as TGTGCCAGCAGTTTATGGACTATAACCCTCGAGCAGTACTTC. Translation gives CASSLWTITLEQYF.

The chain employs TRBV5-4 and TRBJ2-7; 8 nucleotides agree with TRBD1. Germline V gives CDR1 SGHNT, CDR2 YYREEE (reference sequence). Trimming took 1 base from V and 3 from J; bases not matched to a gene: 3. This CDR3 has 14 residues. CDR3 loop: CASSLLQGGYEQYF. The CDR3 nucleotides are TGTGCCAGCAGCTTGTTACAGGGGGGCTACGAGCAGTACTTC.

The CDR3 region is CASSPDRGSYEQYF. The CDR3 DNA follows: TGTGCCAGCAGCCCCGACAGGGGCTCCTACGAGCAGTACTTC. The V and J genes are TRBV7-9 and TRBJ2-7, with 8 nucleotides matching TRBD1. V dropped 5 bases and J dropped 0; count of bases not matched to a gene: 3. CDR3 length equals 14 residues. Per the germline V gene, CDR1 is SEHNR and CDR2 is FQNEAQ (reference sequence).

This chain connects TRBV5-1 to TRBJ2-3; 8 bases map to TRBD1. The germline CDR1 and CDR2 sequences are SGHRS and YFSETQ. The length of the CDR3 is 17 residues. V was pared by 0 bases and J by 2 bases, with 8 bases of the junction left unmatched. The CDR3 is CASSLGARGRVTDTQYF. Written as DNA, the CDR3 is TGCGCCAGCAGCTTGGGAGCCAGGGGGCGAGTCACAGATACGCAGTATTTT.